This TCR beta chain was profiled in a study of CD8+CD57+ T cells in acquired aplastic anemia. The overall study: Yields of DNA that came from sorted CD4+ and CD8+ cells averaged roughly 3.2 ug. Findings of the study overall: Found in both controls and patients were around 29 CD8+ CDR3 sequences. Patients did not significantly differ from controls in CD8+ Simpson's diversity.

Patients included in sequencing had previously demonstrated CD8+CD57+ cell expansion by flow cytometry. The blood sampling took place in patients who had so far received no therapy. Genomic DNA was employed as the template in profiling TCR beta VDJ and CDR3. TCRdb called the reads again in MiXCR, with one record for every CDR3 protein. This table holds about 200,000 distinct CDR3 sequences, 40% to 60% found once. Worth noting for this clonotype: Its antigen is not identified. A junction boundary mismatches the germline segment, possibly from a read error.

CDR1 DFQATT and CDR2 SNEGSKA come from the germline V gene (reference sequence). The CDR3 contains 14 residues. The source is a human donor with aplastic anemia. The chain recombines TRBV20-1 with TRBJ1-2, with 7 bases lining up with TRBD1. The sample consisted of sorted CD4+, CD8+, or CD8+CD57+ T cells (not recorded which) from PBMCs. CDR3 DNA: TGCAGCGCTAGAGATGCAGGGGGTAGCTATGGCTACACCTTC. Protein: CSARDAGGSYGYTF.